The 14 T cell receptor beta chains presented below share a single source sample, sequenced in a study of T cells in Graves' hyperthyroidism and ophthalmopathy. The CDR3 regions of TCR beta were amplified from RNA transcripts. With the HTBI primer set, the TCR CDR3 went through a first round of RT-PCR. Using its own MiXCR run on the multiplex PCR reads, TCRdb lists one record per CDR3 protein. The sample lists 45,000 or so distinct CDR3 sequences; 45% to 50% were seen once. What was sequenced was peripheral blood or thyroid tissue (not recorded which). Receptor source: a woman in her fifties or sixties with Graves' hyperthyroidism.

The J gene is TRBJ1-1, the V gene TRBV29-1; 10 nucleotides agree with TRBD1. The CDR3 contains 16 residues. Germline V gives CDR1 SQVTM, CDR2 ANQGSEA. The V segment lost 6 bases and the J segment 1 base; nucleotides outside the gene matches: 11. The CDR3 is CSVNKPGTGANTEAFF. The CDR3 DNA follows: TGCAGCGTCAACAAACCCGGGACAGGGGCGAACACTGAAGCTTTCTTT.

This clonotype was found many times. The chain has TRBV20-1 and TRBJ1-1; D is ambiguous. Germline lookup yields CDR1 DFQATT and CDR2 SNEGSKA (reference sequence). Trimming pared 5 bases from V and 11 bases from J, leaving 12 bases between. This CDR3 has 10 residues. The CDR3 DNA reads TGCAGTGCTCGCGGCGGAGGCGCTTTCTTT. It codes for CSARGGGAFF.

On this clonotype itself: Just one base apart from a much larger clone, this may be a read error. The J gene is TRBJ2-5, the V gene TRBV7-2; D gene ambiguous. The CDR3 has 12 amino acids. From germline, CDR1 is SGHTA and CDR2 FQGNSA. The V gene lost 11 bases and the J gene lost 4 bases, with 14 bases spanning the gap. The CDR3 region is CAWSHPRETQYF. CDR3 sequence (DNA): TGTGCCTGGAGTCACCCCCGAGAGACCCAGTACTTC.

This clonotype was observed many times. The V call is TRBV28, the J call TRBJ2-3; D unresolved. The CDR3 consists of 12 residues. V lost 2 bases and J 4 bases, leaving 4 bases between the germline ends. Looked up from germline, CDR1 is MDHEN and CDR2 is SYDVKM. CDR3 region: CASSLTPDTQYF. The CDR3 DNA is TGTGCCAGCAGTTTAACTCCAGATACGCAGTATTTT.

In this sample, this clonotype turned up a few times. A much more abundant neighbour one base away suggests this may be a read error. The rearrangement uses TRBV7-8 and TRBJ2-7; D uncertain. The V gene lost 6 bases and the J gene lost 6 bases, with 12 bases spanning the gap. The V gene's germline CDR1 is SGHVS and CDR2 FQNEAQ. The CDR3 sequence is 12 residues long. CDR3 residues: CASRDLGIEQYF. CDR3 nucleotide sequence: TGTGCCAGCAGAGACTTAGGGATCGAGCAGTACTTC. The variable domain in full, with the rest retrieved from reference TRBV7-8 and TRBJ2-7, is GAGVSQSPRYKVAKRGQDVALRCDPISGHVSLFWYQQALGQGPEFLTYFQNEAQLDKSGLPSDRFFAERPEGSVSTLKIQRTQQEDSAVYLCASRDLGIEQYFGPGTRLTVT.

This clonotype appeared many times. The rearrangement joins TRBV19 to TRBJ2-5; D call uncertain. Germline loops: CDR1 LNHDA, CDR2 SQIVND (reference sequence). V was cut by 7 bases and J by 5 bases, with 11 bases left in between. CDR3 length: 12 amino acids. This chain's CDR3 is CASKGIPETQYF. The DNA of the CDR3 is TGTGCCAGTAAGGGTATTCCGGAGACCCAGTACTTC.

The genes are TRBV7-3 and TRBJ1-1; D is possibly TRBD1 (5 bases). The CDR3 is 12 residues long. Germline loops: CDR1 SGHTA, CDR2 FQGTGA. V shed 11 bases and J shed 8 bases, with 18 bases lying between them. The CDR3 reads CAWGGGGPEAFF. The CDR3 DNA reads TGTGCCTGGGGGGGGGGAGGGCCCGAAGCTTTCTTT.

The V call is TRBV7-8, the J call TRBJ2-7; perhaps TRBD2 as D (5 bases). CDR1 and CDR2 (germline): SGHVS, FQNEAQ. The CDR3 spans 11 residues. The V and J ends lost 5 bases and 10 bases respectively, with 12 bases between them. The DNA for the CDR3 is TGTGCCAGCAGCCAAGGGCCGGGACAGTACTTC. It translates to CASSQGPGQYF.

This clonotype was counted a few times. The chain joins TRBV19 to TRBJ2-3, with D unclear. Trimming removed 5 bases from V and 3 bases from J, with 15 bases in between. The CDR3 runs to 15 residues. CDR1 and CDR2 (germline): LNHDA, SQIVND (reference sequence). The CDR3 DNA reads TGTGCCAGTAGTTCTAGAGTCCCCGGGACAGATACGCAGTATTTT. Translated: CASSSRVPGTDTQYF.

This rearrangement joins TRBV7-9 to TRBJ2-7; TRBD2 matches 10 bases. After removal of 5 bases from V and 6 bases from J, the junction contained 7 bases not matched to a gene. In germline, CDR1 is SEHNR, CDR2 FQNEAQ (reference sequence). The CDR3 is 14 residues long. The CDR3 nucleotides read TGTGCCAGCAGCAAGCGGGAGGGCAGGAGCGAGCAGTACTTC. Encoded protein: CASSKREGRSEQYF.

This sequence joins TRBV6-5 and TRBJ1-1; no firm D call. Germline CDR1 reads MNHEY; CDR2 reads SVGAGI. Trimming shortened V by 2 bases and J by 4 bases, and 17 bases separated the two germline ends. The CDR3 spans 16 residues. The CDR3 DNA sequence: TGTGCCAGCAGTTACAGCGGGATGCTGCGGGGCACTGAAGCTTTCTTT. Protein sequence: CASSYSGMLRGTEAFF.

This clonotype was observed many times. The rearrangement links TRBV7-9 to TRBJ1-1, with 12 bases matching TRBD1. V lost 5 bases and J lost 6; bases outside the gene matches: 4. CDR1 and CDR2 (germline): SEHNR, FQNEAQ (reference sequence). The CDR3 length is 14 residues. The DNA for the CDR3 is TGTGCCAGCAGCCGGGACAGGGGGCAGCCTGAAGCTTTCTTT. Protein product: CASSRDRGQPEAFF.

This clonotype was detected ten times or more. The J gene is TRBJ2-7, the V gene TRBV20-1, with TRBD2 identical over 7 bases. V lost 6 bases to trimming and J lost 5 bases; unmatched junction nucleotides: 10. Per the germline V gene, CDR1 is DFQATT and CDR2 is SNEGSKA (reference sequence). CDR3 length equals 13 residues. The CDR3 DNA follows: TGCAGTGCGGCCGACAGCGGGACTGACGAGCAGTACTTC. The encoded protein is CSAADSGTDEQYF.

This clonotype was counted ten times or more. The V and J genes are TRBV6-6 and TRBJ1-3; 7 nucleotides line up with TRBD1. V dropped 5 bases and J dropped 4; count of bases not matched to a gene: 17. From germline, CDR1 is MNHNY and CDR2 SVGAGI (reference sequence). The CDR3 runs 18 residues. The CDR3 sequence is CASSPRDSLAGWGNTIYF. The CDR3 region has the DNA TGTGCCAGCAGTCCAAGGGACAGCCTTGCGGGGTGGGGAAACACCATATATTTT.